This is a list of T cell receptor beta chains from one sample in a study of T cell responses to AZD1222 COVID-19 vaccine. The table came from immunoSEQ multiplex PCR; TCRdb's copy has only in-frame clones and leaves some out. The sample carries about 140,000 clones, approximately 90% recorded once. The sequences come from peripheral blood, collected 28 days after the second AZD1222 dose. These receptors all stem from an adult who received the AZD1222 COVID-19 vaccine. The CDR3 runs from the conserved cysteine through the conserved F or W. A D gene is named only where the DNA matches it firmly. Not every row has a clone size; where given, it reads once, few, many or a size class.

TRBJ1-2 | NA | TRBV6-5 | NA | CASGDFSGHGYTF | TGTGCCAGCGGGGATTTCTCCGGGCATGGCTACACCTTC
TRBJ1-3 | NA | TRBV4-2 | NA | CASSQDNGGPGNTIYF | TGTGCCAGCAGCCAAGATAACGGGGGACCTGGAAACACCATATATTTT
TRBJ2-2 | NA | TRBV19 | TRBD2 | CASRTGTSGRDSTGELFF | TGTGCCAGTAGGACCGGGACTAGCGGGAGAGATAGCACCGGGGAGCTGTTTTTT
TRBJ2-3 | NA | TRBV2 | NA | CASSSEGLRTDTQYF | TGTGCCAGCAGTTCGGAGGGTCTAAGAACAGATACGCAGTATTTT
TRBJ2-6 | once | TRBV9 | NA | CASSMGSSSTGSGANVLTF | TGTGCCAGCTCCATGGGGAGTAGTTCCACGGGGTCCGGGGCCAACGTCCTGACTTTC
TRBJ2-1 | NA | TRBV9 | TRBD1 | CASSGPVVGQGYNEQFF | TGTGCCAGCAGCGGCCCCGTTGTGGGACAGGGGTACAATGAGCAGTTCTTC
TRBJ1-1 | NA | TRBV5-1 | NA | CASSSGAWDTEAFF | TGCGCCAGCAGCTCAGGGGCATGGGACACTGAAGCTTTCTTT
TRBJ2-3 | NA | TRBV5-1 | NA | CASRPGSTDTQYF | TGCGCCAGCAGACCGGGGAGCACAGATACGCAGTATTTT
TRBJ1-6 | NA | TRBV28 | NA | CASSFGLTGRSPLHF | TGTGCCAGCAGTTTTGGGTTGACGGGCCGGTCACCCCTCCACTTT
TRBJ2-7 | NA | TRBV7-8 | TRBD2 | CASRYSGRAYEQYF | TGTGCCAGCAGATATAGCGGGAGGGCCTACGAGCAGTACTTC
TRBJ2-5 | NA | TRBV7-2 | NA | CASSARPLGVGGYF | TGTGCCAGCAGCGCCAGACCTTTGGGGGTCGGGGGGTACTTC